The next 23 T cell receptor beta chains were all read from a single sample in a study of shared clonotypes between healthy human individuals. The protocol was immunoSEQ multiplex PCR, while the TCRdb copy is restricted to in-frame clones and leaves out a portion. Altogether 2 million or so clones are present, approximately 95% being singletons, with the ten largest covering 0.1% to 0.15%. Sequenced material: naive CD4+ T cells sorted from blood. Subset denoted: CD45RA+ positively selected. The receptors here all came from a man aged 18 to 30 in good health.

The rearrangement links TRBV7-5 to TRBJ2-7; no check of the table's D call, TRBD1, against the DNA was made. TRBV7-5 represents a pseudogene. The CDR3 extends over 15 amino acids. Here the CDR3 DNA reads TGTGCCAGAAGCACGTGGGCCCAGAGCTCCTACGAGCAGTACTTC. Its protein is CARSTWAQSSYEQYF.

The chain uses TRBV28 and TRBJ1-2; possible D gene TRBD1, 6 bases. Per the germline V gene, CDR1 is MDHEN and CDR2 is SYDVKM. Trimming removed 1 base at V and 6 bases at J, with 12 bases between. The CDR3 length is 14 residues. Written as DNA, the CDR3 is TGTGCCAGCAGTTTATCGGGGACACGGAATGGCTACACCTTC. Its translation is CASSLSGTRNGYTF.

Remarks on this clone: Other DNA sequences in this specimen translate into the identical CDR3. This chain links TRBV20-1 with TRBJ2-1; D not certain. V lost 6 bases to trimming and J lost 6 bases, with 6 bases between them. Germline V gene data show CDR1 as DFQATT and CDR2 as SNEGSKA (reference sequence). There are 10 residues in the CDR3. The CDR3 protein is CSAWGNEQFF. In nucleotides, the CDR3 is TGCAGTGCATGGGGCAATGAGCAGTTCTTC.

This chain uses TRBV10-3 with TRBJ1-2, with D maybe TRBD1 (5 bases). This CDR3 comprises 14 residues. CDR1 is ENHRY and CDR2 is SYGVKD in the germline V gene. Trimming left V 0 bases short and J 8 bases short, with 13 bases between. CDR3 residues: CAISESDSPRGYTF. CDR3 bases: TGTGCCATCAGTGAGTCTGACAGCCCTAGAGGCTACACCTTC.

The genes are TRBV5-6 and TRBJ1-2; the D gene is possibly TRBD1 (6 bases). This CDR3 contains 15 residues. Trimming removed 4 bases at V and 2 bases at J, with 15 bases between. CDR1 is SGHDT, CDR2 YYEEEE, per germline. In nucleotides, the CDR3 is TGTGCCAGCAGCCCTCCAGGGGCCGAGAACTATGGCTACACCTTC. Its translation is CASSPPGAENYGYTF.

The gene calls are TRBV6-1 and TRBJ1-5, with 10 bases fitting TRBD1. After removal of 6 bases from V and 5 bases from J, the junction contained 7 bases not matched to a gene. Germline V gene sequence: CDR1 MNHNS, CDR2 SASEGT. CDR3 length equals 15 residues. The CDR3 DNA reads TGTGCCAGCAGCCCGACAGGGGGCATGTATCAGCCCCAGCATTTT. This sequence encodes CASSPTGGMYQPQHF.

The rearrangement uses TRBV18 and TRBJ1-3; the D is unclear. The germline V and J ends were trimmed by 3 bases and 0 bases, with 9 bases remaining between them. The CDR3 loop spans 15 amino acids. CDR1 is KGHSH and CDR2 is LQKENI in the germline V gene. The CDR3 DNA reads TGTGCCAGCTCACCCGGACTTTTCTCTGGAAACACCATATATTTT. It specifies CASSPGLFSGNTIYF.

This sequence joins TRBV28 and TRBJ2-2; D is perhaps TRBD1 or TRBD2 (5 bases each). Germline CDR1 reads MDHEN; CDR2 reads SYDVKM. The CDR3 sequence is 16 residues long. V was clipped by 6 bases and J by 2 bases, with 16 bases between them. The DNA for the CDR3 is TGTGCCAGCAGAATCACCGGGACGGCTAACACCGGGGAGCTGTTTTTT. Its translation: CASRITGTANTGELFF.

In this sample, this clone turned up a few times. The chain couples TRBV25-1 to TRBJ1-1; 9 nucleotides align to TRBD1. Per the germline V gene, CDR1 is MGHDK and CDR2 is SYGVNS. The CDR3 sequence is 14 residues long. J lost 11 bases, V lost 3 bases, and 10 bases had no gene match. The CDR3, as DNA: TGTGCCAGCAGTGATCCCGGGACAGGGAATCGGGCTTTCTTT. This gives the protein CASSDPGTGNRAFF. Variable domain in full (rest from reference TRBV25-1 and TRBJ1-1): EADIYQTPRYLVIGTGKKITLECSQTMGHDKMYWYQQDPGMELHLIHYSYGVNSTEKGDLSSESTVSRIRTEHFPLTLESARPSHTSQYLCASSDPGTGNRAFFGQGTRLTVV.

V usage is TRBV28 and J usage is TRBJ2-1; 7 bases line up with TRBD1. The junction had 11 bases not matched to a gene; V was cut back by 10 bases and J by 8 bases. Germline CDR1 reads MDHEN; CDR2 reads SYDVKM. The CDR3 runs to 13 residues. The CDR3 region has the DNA TGTGCCACCACAGGGGCGGTGCGTCATGAGCAGTTCTTC. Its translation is CATTGAVRHEQFF.

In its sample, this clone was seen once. CDR3 DNA: TGTGCCAGCAGTAGGGTACAGGGACGCGAGCAGTACTTC. This codes for CASSRVQGREQYF. The chain couples TRBV6-5 to TRBJ2-7; a weak D match, TRBD1 (6 bases). Germline CDR1 MNHEY, CDR2 SVGAGI. The CDR3 loop spans 13 amino acids. Trimming pared 5 bases from V and 6 bases from J, leaving 14 bases between.

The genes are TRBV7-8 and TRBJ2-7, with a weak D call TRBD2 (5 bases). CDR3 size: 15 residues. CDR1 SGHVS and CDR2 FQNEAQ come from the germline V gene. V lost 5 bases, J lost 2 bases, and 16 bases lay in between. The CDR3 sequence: CASSPREAATYEQYF. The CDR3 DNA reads TGTGCCAGCAGCCCTAGGGAAGCGGCTACCTACGAGCAGTACTTC.

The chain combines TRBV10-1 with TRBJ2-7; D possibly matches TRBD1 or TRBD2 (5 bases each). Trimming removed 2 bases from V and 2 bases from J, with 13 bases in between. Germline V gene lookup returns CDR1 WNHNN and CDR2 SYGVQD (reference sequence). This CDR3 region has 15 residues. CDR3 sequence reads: CASSEPGATTYEQYF. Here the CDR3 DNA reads TGCGCCAGCAGTGAGCCCGGGGCAACGACCTACGAGCAGTACTTC.

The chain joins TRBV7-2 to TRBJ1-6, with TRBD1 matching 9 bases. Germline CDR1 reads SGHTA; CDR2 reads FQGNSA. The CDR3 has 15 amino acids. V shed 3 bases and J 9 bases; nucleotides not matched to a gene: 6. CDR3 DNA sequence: TGTGCCAGCAGCTTGGGACAGGGATTGAGTTCACCCCTCCACTTT. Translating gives CASSLGQGLSSPLHF.

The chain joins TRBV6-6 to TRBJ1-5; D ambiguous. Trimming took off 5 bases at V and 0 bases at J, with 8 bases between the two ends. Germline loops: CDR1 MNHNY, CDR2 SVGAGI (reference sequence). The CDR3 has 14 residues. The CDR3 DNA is TGTGCCAGCAGTGAGACCCGTAGCAATCAGCCCCAGCATTTT. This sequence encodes CASSETRSNQPQHF.

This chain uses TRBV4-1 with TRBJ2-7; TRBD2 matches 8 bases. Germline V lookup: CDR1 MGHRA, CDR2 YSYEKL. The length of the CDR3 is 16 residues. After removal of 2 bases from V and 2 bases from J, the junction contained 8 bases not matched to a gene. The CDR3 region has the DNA TGCGCCAGCAGCCAAACCATACGGGGGGGTACCTACGAGCAGTACTTC. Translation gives CASSQTIRGGTYEQYF.

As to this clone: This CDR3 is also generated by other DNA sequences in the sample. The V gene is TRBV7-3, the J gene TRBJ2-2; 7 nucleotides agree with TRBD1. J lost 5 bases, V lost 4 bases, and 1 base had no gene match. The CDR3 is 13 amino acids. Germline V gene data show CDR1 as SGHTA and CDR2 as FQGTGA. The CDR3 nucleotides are TGTGCCAGCAGCTCACAGGGGACCGGGGAGCTGTTTTTT. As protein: CASSSQGTGELFF. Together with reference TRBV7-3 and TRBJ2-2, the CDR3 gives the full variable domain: GAGVSQTPSNKVTEKGKYVELRCDPISGHTALYWYRQSLGQGPEFLIYFQGTGAADDSGLPNDRFFAVRPEGSVSTLKIQRTERGDSAVYLCASSSQGTGELFFGEGSRLTVL.

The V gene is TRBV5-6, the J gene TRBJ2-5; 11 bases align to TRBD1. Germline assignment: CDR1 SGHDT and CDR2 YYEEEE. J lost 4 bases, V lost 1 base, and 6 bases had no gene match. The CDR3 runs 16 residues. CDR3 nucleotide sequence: TGTGCCAGCAGCTTGCTTGCTGGGACAGGGGGAGAGACCCAGTACTTC. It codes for CASSLLAGTGGETQYF.

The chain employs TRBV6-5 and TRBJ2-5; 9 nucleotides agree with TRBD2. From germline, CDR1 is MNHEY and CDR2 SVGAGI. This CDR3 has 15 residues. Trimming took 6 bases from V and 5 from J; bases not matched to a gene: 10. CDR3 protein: CASSQSLAGLETQYF. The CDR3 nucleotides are TGTGCCAGCAGCCAGTCTCTAGCGGGATTGGAGACCCAGTACTTC.

The CDR3 DNA reads as TGTGCCAGCAAGATCTGGGGTCAGCCCCAGCATTTT. Translating it yields CASKIWGQPQHF. The V gene is TRBV6-1, the J gene TRBJ1-5; no clear D. Germline assignment: CDR1 MNHNS and CDR2 SASEGT. CDR3 length: 12 residues. V was clipped by 7 bases and J by 6 bases, with 10 bases between them.

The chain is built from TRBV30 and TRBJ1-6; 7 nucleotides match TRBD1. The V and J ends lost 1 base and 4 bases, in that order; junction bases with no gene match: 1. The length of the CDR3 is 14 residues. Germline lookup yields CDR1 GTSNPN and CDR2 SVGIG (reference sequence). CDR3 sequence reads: CAWSGDSYNSPLHF. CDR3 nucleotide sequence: TGTGCCTGGAGTGGGGACAGTTATAATTCACCCCTCCACTTT.

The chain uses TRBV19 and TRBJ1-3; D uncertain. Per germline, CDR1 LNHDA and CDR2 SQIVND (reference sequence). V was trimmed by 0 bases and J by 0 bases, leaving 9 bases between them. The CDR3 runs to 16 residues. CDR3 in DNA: TGTGCCAGTAGTATAGATCCAGTGTTCTCTGGAAACACCATATATTTT. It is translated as CASSIDPVFSGNTIYF.

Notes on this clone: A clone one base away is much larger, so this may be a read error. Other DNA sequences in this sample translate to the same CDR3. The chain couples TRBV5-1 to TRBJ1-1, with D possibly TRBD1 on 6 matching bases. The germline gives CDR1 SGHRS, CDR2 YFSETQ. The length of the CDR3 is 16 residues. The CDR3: CASSAELGGRNTEAFF. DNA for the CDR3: TGCGCCAGCAGCGCCGAATTAGGGGGGAGGAACACTGAAGCCTTCTTT.